The 19 T cell receptor beta chains presented below share a single source sample, sequenced in a study of monozygotic twins with inflammatory bowel disease. TCRdb reanalyzed the 5' RACE reads, giving one entry per CDR3 protein sequence and no DNA. Here the sample table reports a few hundred thousand distinct CDR3 sequences. The material sequenced was blood. The receptors stem from a human donor with ulcerative colitis or Crohn's disease, or a healthy co-twin of an affected twin (not recorded which).

The V gene is TRBV12-3 or TRBV12-4, the J gene TRBJ1-5. The CDR3 runs to 14 residues. CDR3 protein: CASRLGRQHQPQHF.

The chain uses TRBV7-2 and TRBJ2-5. Germline V gene data show CDR1 as SGHTA and CDR2 as FQGNSA. This CDR3 has 13 amino acids. The CDR3 protein is CASSLESQETQYF. The whole variable domain, remainder taken from reference TRBV7-2 and TRBJ2-5, is GAGVSQSPSNKVTEKGKDVELRCDPISGHTALYWYRQSLGQGLEFLIYFQGNSAPDKSGLPSDRFSAERTGGSVSTLTIQRTQQEDSAVYLCASSLESQETQYFGPGTRLLVL.

V gene TRBV4-2 combines with J gene TRBJ2-3; TCRdb's assignment of TRBD1 cannot be checked, as there is no DNA. The CDR3 runs to 16 residues. The germline V gene has CDR1 LGHNA and CDR2 YNFKEQ. The CDR3 loop reads CASSQAIQGLTDTQYF.

V usage is TRBV18 and J usage is TRBJ1-2; with no DNA, the TCRdb D assignment of TRBD1 cannot be verified. This CDR3 spans 13 amino acids. Germline loops: CDR1 KGHSH, CDR2 LQKENI. The chain's CDR3 is CASSPRDSYGYTF.

The gene calls are TRBV7-9 and TRBJ1-1; no DNA is available, so the TRBD1 call from TCRdb remains unchecked. Looked up from germline, CDR1 is SEHNR and CDR2 is FQNEAQ (reference sequence). The CDR3 is 17 amino acids. CDR3 sequence: CASSLPQTTGQNTEAFF.

V is TRBV19 and J is TRBJ2-3; TCRdb selects TRBD2, and the lack of DNA leaves this call unchecked. This CDR3 spans 14 amino acids. Germline V gives CDR1 LNHDA, CDR2 SQIVND (reference sequence). The CDR3 spells CASKQRPSTDTQYF.

V gene TRBV14 combines with J gene TRBJ2-7. The CDR3 has 13 amino acids. Germline CDR1 SGHDN, CDR2 FVKESK. CDR3 protein: CASSQVRGNEQYF.

The chain has TRBV7-3 and TRBJ2-7; the D call from TCRdb, TRBD1, cannot be confirmed without DNA. This CDR3 has 13 amino acids. From germline, CDR1 is SGHTA and CDR2 FQGTGA. This chain's CDR3 is CASSLNPGGAQYF.

The genes are TRBV15 and TRBJ2-7; TCRdb calls TRBD1, which cannot be checked without DNA. The germline V gene encodes CDR1 LNHNV and CDR2 YYDKDF (reference sequence). This CDR3 has 14 residues. CDR3 residues: CATSRTGEVYEQYF.

This chain uses TRBV3-1 with TRBJ1-1. The CDR3 sequence is 15 residues long. Germline CDR1 reads LGHDT; CDR2 reads YNNKEL (reference sequence). The CDR3 spells CASSQGRSLNTEAFF.

This chain joins TRBV29-1 and TRBJ2-1. Germline V gene lookup returns CDR1 SQVTM and CDR2 ANQGSEA. CDR3 size: 13 residues. CDR3 protein: CSVDSAVPNEQFF.

The V and J genes are TRBV11-2 and TRBJ2-3. The germline V gene encodes CDR1 SGHAT and CDR2 FQNNGV. The CDR3 loop spans 15 amino acids. The CDR3 reads CASSYSRRSTDTQYF.

This chain uses TRBV18 with TRBJ1-2; no DNA is available, so the TRBD1 call from TCRdb remains unchecked. Germline CDR1 is KGHSH and CDR2 is LQKENI. This CDR3 is built from 15 residues. The CDR3 sequence: CASSPDARGQGGYTF.

The chain uses TRBV20-1 and TRBJ2-4; TCRdb returns TRBD1, unconfirmable since there is no DNA. The CDR3 contains 13 residues. Germline V gene lookup returns CDR1 DFQATT and CDR2 SNEGSKA (reference sequence). CDR3 sequence: CSAPRGAKNIQYF.

The CDR3 sequence is CASSLGTGEYGGYTF. This chain uses TRBV5-1 with TRBJ1-2; TCRdb proposes TRBD1, but this gene call is untestable without DNA. CDR1 and CDR2 (germline): SGHRS, YFSETQ. This CDR3 has 15 residues.

This rearrangement joins TRBV15 to TRBJ2-1; TCRdb gives TRBD1 as the D gene, but with no DNA this cannot be confirmed. CDR3 size: 15 residues. Germline V gives CDR1 LNHNV, CDR2 YYDKDF (reference sequence). The CDR3 sequence: CATSSTGRVGGEQFF.

The chain employs TRBV13 and TRBJ1-1. Germline V CDR1 and CDR2: PRHDT, FYEKMQ (reference sequence). CDR3 length: 16 amino acids. The CDR3 is CASSLVPWRGNSEAFF.

This chain joins TRBV7-9 and TRBJ1-2; without DNA, the TCRdb call of TRBD1 cannot be checked. CDR1 is SEHNR and CDR2 is FQNEAQ in the germline V gene (reference sequence). The CDR3 totals 15 residues. This CDR3 is CASSLGGQELYGYTF. Based on the CDR3 plus reference TRBV7-9 and TRBJ1-2, the full variable domain is DTGVSQNPRHKITKRGQNVTFRCDPISEHNRLYWYRQTLGQGPEFLTYFQNEAQLEKSRLLSDRFSAERPKGSFSTLEIQRTEQGDSAMYLCASSLGGQELYGYTFGSGTRLTVV.

The V gene is TRBV28, the J gene TRBJ2-7; TCRdb reports TRBD2, a call that lacks DNA to check it against. The CDR3 is 19 amino acids. In germline, CDR1 is MDHEN, CDR2 SYDVKM. The CDR3 loop is CASSLLPGLAGESSYEQYF.